This T cell receptor beta chain is from a study of T-cell reconstitution after alpha-beta-depleted transplantation in children. TCRbeta library preparation incorporated unique molecular identifiers. TCRdb passed the PCR reads through MiXCR, listing each CDR3 protein once. The sample contains 260,000 or so distinct CDR3 sequences, about 12% of which appear only once. This clonotype was seen many times. Trimming took 4 bases from V and 4 from J, leaving 13 bases between them. The germline CDR1 and CDR2 sequences are SGHTA and FQGNSA. The CDR3 has 14 residues. This clonotype was sampled from a human donor who donated a stem cell graft to a child with acute lymphoblastic leukemia. The sequencing here drew on PBMCs from the stem cell graft donor, taken from the stem cell graft. The rearrangement uses TRBV7-2 and TRBJ1-2; tentative D call: TRBD1 (6 bases). CDR3 region: CASSWGGAGYGYTF. The CDR3 coding sequence is TGTGCCAGCAGCTGGGGGGGCGCCGGCTATGGCTACACCTTC.